This T cell receptor beta chain was identified in a study of cytomegalovirus exposure and HLA in healthy donors. Concerning this clone: Its specificity is not known. Mismatch with germline at one junction end may stem from a read error.

The study's findings and limits: CMV antigen specificity was confirmed in vitro for a few CMV-associated chains. For most TCR sequences rarity was the rule, although some public TCRs occurred in many donors. It was shown in a later analysis that HLA-associated TCR beta chains were more clonally expanded than other, equally common chains.

The CDR3 loop spans 15 amino acids. The germline CDR1 and CDR2 sequences are SGHTA and FQGNSA. PCR employed 60 Vbeta and 13 Jbeta primers. Measured with immunoSEQ multiplex PCR; TCRdb has only the in-frame clones, and not every one. The repertoire holds approximately 69,000 clones, with about 66% as singletons. The sample taken for sequencing was PBMCs. The chain has TRBV7-2 and TRBJ1-1; maybe TRBD1 (5 bases). This TCR was recovered from a man aged 35 to 55 in good health and CMV-seropositive. In DNA, the CDR3 is TGTGCCAGCAGACCAGCAGGACAAAGAAACACTGAAGCTTCCTTT. Translation gives CASRPAGQRNTEASF.